This T cell receptor (beta chain) originates from a study of regulatory T cells in long-lasting Graves disease (dated by TCRdb to the early 2020s). About the investigation overall: Antithyroid drugs had been taken for less than 3 months by newly diagnosed Graves' disease patients. A total of 33 samples were covered by TCR sequencing, comprising approximately 13 persistent and approximately 20 newly diagnosed Graves' disease patients. Patients with persistent Graves' disease were compared with patients with newly diagnosed Graves' disease using TCR sequencing and RNA sequencing of peripheral blood. The study was conducted in China and was registered as a clinical trial. Overall results and qualifications from the work: Compared with newly diagnosed patients, patients with persistent Graves' disease had lower TCR Shannon entropy and fewer highly expanded clones, which suggests clonal expansion. More public clonotypes were shared among persistent patients (approximately 3,000) than among newly diagnosed patients (roughly 1,000). As a limitation, the authors acknowledged that the small sample size may reduce accuracy. The study examined only peripheral blood because the primary lesion, thyroid tissue, could not be accessed. TRBV28, TRBJ1-2 and TRBJ2-5 were preferentially used in persistent disease, while TRBV20-1 and TRBJ2-1 were favored in newly diagnosed disease. Sequencing and analysis were limited to the TCR beta chain.

Points on this clonotype: It has no known antigen specificity. One base away there is no much larger clone; base qualities are not given.

From a lookup of the germline V gene, CDR1 and CDR2 are SGDLS and YYNGEE. The CDR3 spans 16 residues, from the cysteine through the phenylalanine. Left in the record is the CDR3 DNA by itself, 48 bases read in frame from the first base. The junction shows trimming of 4 bases on V and 0 bases on J, plus 14 bases between the germline ends. The time point label, as the study defines it: newly diagnosed GD, antithyroid drugs for less than 3 months. For both TCR sequencing and RNA sequencing, RNA was extracted from PBMCs in TRIzol. Graves' disease was diagnosed according to American Thyroid Association guidelines. The patients came from an endocrinology department in Xi'an, China. Each patient gave roughly 10 milliliters of peripheral blood, collected in an EDTA anticoagulant tube. Ficoll Paque Plus density gradient separation was used to isolate PBMCs, and no further T cell sorting was performed. An Agilent 2100 Bioanalyzer and agarose gel were used to assess RNA quality, and a NanoDrop 2000 was used to measure RNA concentration.

The library was obtained by multiplex PCR. The sequencer listed for this sample is Illumina HiSeq 4000. CDR3 regions were amplified by Arm-PCR with iRepertoire HTBI primers to construct TCR beta libraries. Gel purification was performed on PCR products prior to sequencing. Processing in the source paper ran as follows. Across samples, approximately 68 TRBV and 14 TRBJ segments were identified and used for gene usage analysis of CDR3 amino acid clonotypes. COPE and FqMerger were used to merge filtered high-quality paired reads into contigs. BLAST was used to align contigs to IMGT TRBV, TRBD and TRBJ reference genes, and CDR3 was defined according to IMGT. Clonotypes above 0.1% frequency were classified as highly expanded clones. Shannon entropy was used to measure repertoire diversity, and the Gini coefficient was used to measure V-J evenness. Public clonotypes were defined as clonotypes shared by more than one individual. In-frame beta chains were kept once TCRdb had trimmed the public reads at Q25 with fastp and called clones with MiXCR. Identical CDR3 protein sequences are pooled into one entry, listed with their most common genes and DNA. None of the V and J calls come from the authors' own analysis; TCRdb made them. The sample table contains about 320,000 distinct CDR3 sequences; only one count was recorded for 18% of them. Jointly, the top ten make up less than 45% of the sample.

The rearrangement combines TRBV9 with TRBJ1-3; a tentative D call is TRBD1 (6 bases match). This sequence was found in a female donor with Graves disease. Sample: peripheral blood mononuclear cells (PBMCs), taken at new diagnosis, from a patient treated with antithyroid drugs. At the DNA level, the sequence is TGTGCCAGCAGCCCCCCACAGGGAGCCTCTGGAAACACCATATATTTT. The encoded protein is CASSPPQGASGNTIYF.